This TCR beta chain was found in a study of blood T cell repertoires in COVID-19 (dated by TCRdb to 2018 to 2020). The study in broad terms: The collaborator samples originated in the United States, Italy and Spain and spanned the acute and convalescent phases of COVID-19. The prospective study material was composed of cDNA or gDNA derived from T cells, B-cell-depleted T cells, or PBMCs. Subjects who had been exposed to COVID-19, were actively infected with it, or had recovered from it provided the deeply sampled blood TCRbeta repertoires that made up the dataset. A freely available public database, intended as a resource for researchers studying the immune response to SARS-CoV-2, is where the repertoires were released. Samples came from the ongoing ImmuneRACE study (first 160 participants) plus 1,254 subjects from 6 global collaborators. A de-identified subject ID, COVID-19 status, age in years and sex were almost always included in the sample metadata. Where available, HLA class I and class II types were obtained from metadata supplied by the sample provider rather than from assay-based typing.

TCRbeta CDR3 regions were amplified from genomic DNA using the immunoSEQ Assay, a bias-controlled multiplex PCR. In the paper's pipeline: Within the assay, amplification of reference gene primers was used to estimate how many nucleated cells each sample contained. To quantify the absolute abundance of each unique TCRbeta CDR3 rearrangement, sequence reads were collapsed and filtered. For each sample, productive Simpson clonality was calculated as the square root of Simpson's diversity index over productive rearrangements. TCRdb mirrors the immuneACCESS table, restricted to in-frame sequences. Some clones are absent from its copies; in checked studies, under half trace to an unresolved V gene, and the reason for the others is unknown. V and J calls and clone size follow that table, whereas D and trimming were derived from the DNA. A total of about 30,000 clones appear in this sample, less than 90% of them only once. Clones ranked in the top ten supply approximately 24% of the sample.

Findings and caveats that apply to the study as a whole: How much clinical and demographic metadata was included differed by source and by participant, and the metadata was provided uncurated.

Note on this clone: Its antigen remains unidentified. No per-base quality is available; no much larger clone lies one base away.

Collaborating institutions collected whole blood in K2EDTA tubes following their own protocols. For TCRbeta analysis, collaborator samples were shipped as frozen whole blood, as isolated PBMCs, or as DNA extracted from either sample type. The specimen sequenced was peripheral blood. The TCR was taken from a human donor with active COVID-19. The donor label of this sample is uncertain.

CDR3 sequence: CSVVEGNTEAFF. The DNA sequence follows: TGCAGCGTTGTCGAGGGGAACACTGAAGCTTTCTTT. The rearrangement combines TRBV29-1 with TRBJ1-1; the D gene is unclear. Relative to germline, V is 4 bases shorter and J is 1 base shorter, with 7 bases between their ends. Counted from cysteine to phenylalanine, this CDR3 has 12 amino acids. This entry keeps only the CDR3 DNA: 36 bases, framed from base 1. CDR1 and CDR2, per the germline V gene, are SQVTM and ANQGSEA. Reference TRBV29-1 and TRBJ1-1 proteins supply the regions before and after the CDR3; the full variable domain is: SAVISQKPSRDICQRGTSLTIQCQVDSQVTMMFWYRQQPGQSLTLIATANQGSEATYESGFVIDKFPISRPNLTFSTLTVSNMSPEDSSIYLCSVVEGNTEAFFGQGTRLTVV.